Listed here are 9 T cell receptor beta chains from one sample, sequenced in a study of early T cells in non-severe SARS-CoV-2 infection. From the 5' RACE reads, TCRdb called clonotypes with MiXCR, one entry per CDR3 protein. This table has approximately 46,000 distinct CDR3 sequences, about 23% appearing once. Here the sequenced sample was whole blood, taken at baseline. These receptors all come from an adult who was a healthcare worker with PCR-confirmed SARS-CoV-2 infection or an uninfected control (not recorded which).

This clonotype showed up just a few times. The rearrangement links TRBV10-1 to TRBJ2-5; D gene ambiguous. The CDR3 sequence is 12 residues long. V lost 8 bases to trimming and J lost 0 bases, with 7 bases between them. Looked up from germline, CDR1 is WNHNN and CDR2 is SYGVQD (reference sequence). For the CDR3, the DNA is TGCGCCAGCGGACCAAACCAAGAGACCCAGTACTTC. As protein: CASGPNQETQYF.

This clonotype was found a few times. The rearrangement joins TRBV27 to TRBJ1-6; 7 bases match TRBD1. With V trimmed by 3 bases and J by 6 bases, 2 bases remained unmatched. Germline CDR1 and CDR2: MNHEY and SMNVEV (reference sequence). The CDR3 is made up of 14 amino acids. DNA of the CDR3: TGTGCCAGCAGTTTGGGGACAGTTAATTCACCCCTCCACTTT. Protein: CASSLGTVNSPLHF.

This chain joins TRBV3-1 and TRBJ2-3; 8 bases line up with TRBD2. Germline CDR1 reads LGHDT; CDR2 reads YNNKEL (reference sequence). Unmatched junction bases numbered 10, after V lost 4 bases and J lost 4 bases. CDR3 length: 16 residues. CDR3: CASSLLGLENSDTQYF. CDR3 nucleotides: TGTGCCAGCAGCCTCCTGGGACTAGAGAACTCAGATACGCAGTATTTT.

This clonotype was seen only a few times. The V and J genes are TRBV7-2 and TRBJ1-3; D unclear. Germline lookup yields CDR1 SGHTA and CDR2 FQGNSA. Trimming took off 2 bases at V and 0 bases at J, with 2 bases between the two ends. The CDR3 runs to 13 residues. The chain's CDR3 is CASSLHSGNTIYF. CDR3 in DNA: TGTGCCAGCAGCTTACACTCTGGAAACACCATATATTTT.

The V call is TRBV23-1, the J call TRBJ2-7; D perhaps matches TRBD1 (7 bases). TRBV23-1 is recorded as an ORF, its role being uncertain. This CDR3 has 15 amino acids. The ends were cut back, 3 bases at V and 3 bases at J, with 15 bases in the middle. The CDR3 region is CASSHYQGGLYEQYF. The CDR3 DNA reads as TGCGCCAGCAGTCATTATCAGGGGGGTCTCTACGAGCAGTACTTC.

The genes are TRBV5-1 and TRBJ2-7, with a possible D match to TRBD1 (6 bases). Germline values: CDR1 SGHRS, CDR2 YFSETQ. The germline V and J ends were trimmed by 6 bases and 5 bases, with 9 bases remaining between them. The CDR3 has 11 residues. CDR3 protein: CASIQGNEQYF. The DNA of the CDR3 is TGCGCCAGCATCCAGGGGAACGAGCAGTACTTC.

This clonotype was recorded a few times. The rearrangement links TRBV20-1 to TRBJ2-3, with a weak D call TRBD2 (7 bases). This CDR3 spans 19 amino acids. Germline V gene data show CDR1 as DFQATT and CDR2 as SNEGSKA (reference sequence). V shed 0 bases and J shed 1 base, with 23 bases lying between them. In DNA, the CDR3 is TGCAGTGCTAGAGATCCGAACGTGGGGGGGCCATCGGGCACAGATACGCAGTATTTT. Its translation: CSARDPNVGGPSGTDTQYF.

This clonotype was counted between two and nine times. The chain couples TRBV6-6 to TRBJ2-2; D not resolved. Trimming took off 5 bases at V and 3 bases at J, with 13 bases between the two ends. This CDR3 contains 15 residues. The germline V gene encodes CDR1 MNHNY and CDR2 SVGAGI (reference sequence). The CDR3 loop reads CASSPMKVDTGELFF. CDR3 nucleotides: TGTGCCAGCAGTCCTATGAAGGTGGACACCGGGGAGCTGTTTTTT.

The chain recombines TRBV20-1 with TRBJ2-7; tentative D call: TRBD2 (6 bases). Germline V gene lookup returns CDR1 DFQATT and CDR2 SNEGSKA (reference sequence). CDR3 length equals 14 residues. Trimming removed 3 bases at V and 1 base at J, with 13 bases between. The CDR3 region is CSARPGGPSYEQYF. CDR3 DNA: TGCAGTGCTAGGCCCGGGGGACCGTCCTACGAGCAGTACTTC.